Listed here are 11 T cell receptor beta chains from one sample, sequenced in a study of T cells in Graves' hyperthyroidism and ophthalmopathy (dated by TCRdb to between 2018 and 2021). The receptor library was made with multiplex PCR. Instrument on record: Illumina HiSeq 2000. The TCR beta CDR3 regions were amplified from RNA transcripts. For the first round of RT-PCR on the TCR CDR3, the HTBI primer set was used together with the Qiagen OneStep RT-PCR kit. Starting from the raw public reads, TCRdb applied fastp trimming at Q25, assembled clones with MiXCR and retained in-frame beta chains. For every CDR3 protein sequence, its rows merge into one entry that carries the most common genes and DNA. Recorded for this sample are around 250,000 distinct CDR3 sequences; about 14% of them occurred a single time. In total, the top ten clones hold roughly 15% of the sample. The material sequenced was blood. The receptors originated from a woman aged 35 to 49 with Graves' hyperthyroidism that later progressed to Graves' ophthalmopathy.

This clonotype was observed many times. The chain links TRBV9 to TRBJ2-1; D remains ambiguous. The CDR3 contains 16 residues. Germline CDR1 reads SGDLS; CDR2 reads YYNGEE. V was shortened by 3 bases and J by 2 bases, with 15 bases between the two germline ends. For the CDR3, the DNA is TGTGCCAGCAGCGCCCCCCCCAGCGACACCTACAATGAGCAGTTCTTC. It is translated as CASSAPPSDTYNEQFF.

The chain employs TRBV6-2 or TRBV6-3 and TRBJ2-1; perhaps TRBD1 as D (6 bases). The CDR3 is 14 residues long. Between the trimmed V and J ends, which lost 6 bases and 7 bases, there was a span of 16 bases. The germline CDR1 and CDR2 sequences are MNHEY and SVGEGT. CDR3 coding DNA: TGTGCCAGCAGCCCACGGGACAACGCTAATGAGCAGTTCTTC. Translated, it gives CASSPRDNANEQFF.

This clonotype has ten or more counts. This chain connects TRBV2 to TRBJ1-1; no firm D call. CDR1 and CDR2 (germline): SNHLY, FYNNEI. This CDR3 is 13 amino acids long. Trimming shortened V by 11 bases and J by 6 bases, and 19 bases separated the two germline ends. The CDR3 protein is CASKPGGRPEAFF. The DNA for the CDR3 is TGTGCCTCAAAACCAGGAGGTAGGCCTGAAGCTTTCTTT.

This clonotype was recorded once. CDR3 bases: TGTGCCAGCAGTTCGGGACTAGCGGGATTCCAAGAGACCCAGTACTTC. It is translated as CASSSGLAGFQETQYF. The rearrangement joins TRBV28 to TRBJ2-5; 13 nucleotides agree with TRBD2. CDR3 size: 16 residues. The ends lost 4 bases at V and 1 base at J; junction bases unmatched: 3. Germline-derived CDR1 and CDR2 are MDHEN and SYDVKM.

This clonotype has at least ten counts. J is TRBJ2-5 and V is TRBV28; D is unclear. The germline V and J ends were trimmed by 5 bases and 0 bases, with 16 bases remaining between them. This CDR3 comprises 16 residues. The germline CDR1 and CDR2 sequences are MDHEN and SYDVKM. The CDR3 is CASSLSSRTYQETQYF. CDR3 nucleotide sequence: TGTGCCAGCAGTCTCTCATCGCGGACGTACCAAGAGACCCAGTACTTC.

This clonotype came up many times. The chain uses TRBV11-2 and TRBJ2-1, with 10 bases lining up with TRBD2. Germline assignment: CDR1 SGHAT and CDR2 FQNNGV. Losses at the gene ends were 1 base for V and 8 bases for J; bases not matched to a gene: 23. There are 21 residues in the CDR3. The chain's CDR3 is CASSLVASGSVGHVYLYEQFF. The CDR3, as DNA: TGTGCCAGCAGCTTAGTGGCTAGCGGGAGTGTTGGGCACGTCTATTTGTATGAGCAGTTCTTC.

The V call is TRBV5-6, the J call TRBJ2-5; 8 bases fit TRBD1. The ends lost 4 bases at V and 4 bases at J; junction bases unmatched: 6. This CDR3 is built from 14 residues. CDR1 and CDR2 from the germline V gene are SGHDT and YYEEEE. The CDR3 is CASSRDRGRETQYF. In DNA, the CDR3 is TGTGCCAGCAGCCGCGACAGGGGACGAGAGACCCAGTACTTC.

This clonotype has a count of ten or more. This CDR3 is CASNLGDRDNQPQHF. The DNA for the CDR3 is TGTGCCAGCAACCTGGGGGACAGGGACAATCAGCCCCAGCATTTT. V usage is TRBV9 and J usage is TRBJ1-5, with 9 bases that match TRBD1. Trimming took 6 bases from V and 3 from J; bases not matched to a gene: 7. Germline V lookup: CDR1 SGDLS, CDR2 YYNGEE. This CDR3 is 15 amino acids long.

This clonotype was seen repeatedly, ten times or more. CDR3 sequence: CASRRRGDSSYNEQFF. CDR3 sequence (DNA): TGTGCCAGCAGGAGAAGAGGGGATAGCTCCTACAATGAGCAGTTCTTC. This sequence joins TRBV2 and TRBJ2-1, with D perhaps being TRBD1 or TRBD2 (5 bases each). Trimming took off 6 bases at V and 0 bases at J, with 15 bases between the two ends. The CDR3 is 16 amino acids. Germline assignment: CDR1 SNHLY and CDR2 FYNNEI.

This clonotype appeared many times. This chain uses TRBV24-1 with TRBJ1-5, with D hard to call. CDR1 is KGHDR, CDR2 SFDVKD, per germline. V was shortened by 3 bases and J by 3 bases, with 8 bases between the two germline ends. The CDR3 runs to 14 residues. The CDR3 DNA sequence: TGTGCCACCAGTGATCCGCCGGACAATCAGCCCCAGCATTTT. It encodes CATSDPPDNQPQHF.

In its sample, this clonotype was seen many times. One end of the junction varies from germline; a read error may be responsible. In DNA form, the CDR3 reads TGTGCCAGCAGTTTAGGGCTAGCGGGAGGGCCGGGGACCCAGTACTTC. It codes for CASSLGLAGGPGTQYF. The V and J genes are TRBV7-2 and TRBJ2-5; 12 bases fit TRBD2. Germline CDR1 reads SGHTA; CDR2 reads FQGNSA. The CDR3 sequence is 16 residues long.